This T cell receptor beta chain is drawn from a study of blood T cell repertoires in COVID-19. Profiling relied on immunoSEQ multiplex PCR, and the TCRdb table lists in-frame clones only, not all of them. The data hold under 350,000 clones, with around nine tenths observed a single time. V was shortened by 6 bases and J by 0 bases, with 11 bases between the two germline ends. CDR1 is MNHEY, CDR2 SVGAGI, per germline. The CDR3 has 15 residues. This clone was counted a single time. The rearrangement links TRBV6-5 to TRBJ2-2; the D gene is possibly TRBD1 (5 bases). This receptor was taken from a woman aged 18-29 years who had recovered from COVID-19. The source material was PBMCs or T cells enriched from blood (not recorded which). In DNA form, the CDR3 reads TGTGCCAGCAGCAAGCAGGGTGCGAACACCGGGGAGCTGTTTTTT. Amino acid sequence: CASSKQGANTGELFF.